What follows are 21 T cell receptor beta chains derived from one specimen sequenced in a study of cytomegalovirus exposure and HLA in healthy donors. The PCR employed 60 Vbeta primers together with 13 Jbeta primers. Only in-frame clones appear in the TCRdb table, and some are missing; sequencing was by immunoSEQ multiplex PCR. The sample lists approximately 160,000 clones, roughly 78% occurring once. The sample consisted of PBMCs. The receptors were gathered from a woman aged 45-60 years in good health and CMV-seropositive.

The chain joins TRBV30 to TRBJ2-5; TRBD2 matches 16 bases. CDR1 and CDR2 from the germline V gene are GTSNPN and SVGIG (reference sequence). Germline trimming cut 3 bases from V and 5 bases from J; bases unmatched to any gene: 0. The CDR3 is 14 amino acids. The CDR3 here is CAWRGLAGGETQYF. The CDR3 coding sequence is TGTGCCTGGAGGGGACTAGCGGGGGGGGAGACCCAGTACTTC.

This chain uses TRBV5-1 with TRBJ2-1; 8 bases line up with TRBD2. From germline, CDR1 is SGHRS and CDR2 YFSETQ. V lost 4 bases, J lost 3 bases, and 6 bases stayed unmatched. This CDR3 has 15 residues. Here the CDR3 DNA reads TGCGCCAGCAGCCAGCGGGGGCAGAACTACAATGAGCAGTTCTTC. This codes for CASSQRGQNYNEQFF.

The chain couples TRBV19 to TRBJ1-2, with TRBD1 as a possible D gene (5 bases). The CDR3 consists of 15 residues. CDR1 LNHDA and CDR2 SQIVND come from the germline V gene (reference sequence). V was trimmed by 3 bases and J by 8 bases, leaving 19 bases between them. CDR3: CASSITGMVVGGYTF. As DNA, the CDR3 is TGTGCCAGTAGTATTACAGGCATGGTCGTGGGGGGCTACACCTTC.

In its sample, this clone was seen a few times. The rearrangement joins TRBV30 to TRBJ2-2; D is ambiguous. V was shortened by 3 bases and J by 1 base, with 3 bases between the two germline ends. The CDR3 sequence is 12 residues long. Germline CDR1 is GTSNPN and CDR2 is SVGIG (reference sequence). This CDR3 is CAWSRNTGELFF. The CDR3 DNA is TGTGCCTGGAGCAGGAACACCGGGGAGCTGTTTTTT.

The CDR3 reads CASSELGGNYGYTF. The CDR3 nucleotides read TGCGCCAGCAGTGAGTTGGGGGGGAACTATGGCTACACCTTC. The chain uses TRBV10-2 and TRBJ1-2; possibly TRBD1 for D (5 bases). Between the trimmed V and J ends, which lost 1 base and 2 bases, there was a span of 8 bases. Germline-derived CDR1 and CDR2 are WSHSY and SAAADI. The CDR3 runs to 14 residues.

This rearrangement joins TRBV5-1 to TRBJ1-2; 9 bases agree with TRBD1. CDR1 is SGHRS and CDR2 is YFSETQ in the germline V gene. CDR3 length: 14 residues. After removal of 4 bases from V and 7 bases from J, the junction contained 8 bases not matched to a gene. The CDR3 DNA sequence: TGCGCCAGCAGCGAAACCGGGACAGGGTTTGGCTACACCTTC. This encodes CASSETGTGFGYTF.

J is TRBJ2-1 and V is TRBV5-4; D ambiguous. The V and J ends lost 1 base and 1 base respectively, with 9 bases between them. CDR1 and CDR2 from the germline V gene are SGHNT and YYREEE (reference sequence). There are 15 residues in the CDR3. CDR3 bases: TGTGCCAGCAGCTTGACGAGGTTTTCCTACAATGAGCAGTTCTTC. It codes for CASSLTRFSYNEQFF.

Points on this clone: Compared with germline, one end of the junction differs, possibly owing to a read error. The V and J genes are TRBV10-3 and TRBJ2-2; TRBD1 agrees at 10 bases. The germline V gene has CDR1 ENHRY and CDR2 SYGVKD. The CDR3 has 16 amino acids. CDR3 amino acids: CVISEPTGGKTGELFF. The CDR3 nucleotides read TGTGTCATCAGTGAGCCGACAGGGGGCAAGACCGGGGAGCTGTTTTTT.

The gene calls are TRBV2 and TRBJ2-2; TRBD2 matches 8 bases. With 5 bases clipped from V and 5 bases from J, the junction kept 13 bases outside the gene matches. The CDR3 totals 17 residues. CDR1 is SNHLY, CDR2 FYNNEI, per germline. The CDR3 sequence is CASSIRGGAFATGELFF. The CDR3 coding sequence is TGTGCCAGCAGTATTCGGGGGGGGGCCTTCGCGACCGGGGAGCTGTTTTTT.

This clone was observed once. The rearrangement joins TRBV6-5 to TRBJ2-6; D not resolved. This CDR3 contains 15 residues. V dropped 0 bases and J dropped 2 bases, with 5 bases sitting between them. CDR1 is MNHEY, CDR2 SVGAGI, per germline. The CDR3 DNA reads TGTGCCAGCAGTTACTCTAGTACTGGGGCCAACGTCCTGACTTTC. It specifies CASSYSSTGANVLTF.

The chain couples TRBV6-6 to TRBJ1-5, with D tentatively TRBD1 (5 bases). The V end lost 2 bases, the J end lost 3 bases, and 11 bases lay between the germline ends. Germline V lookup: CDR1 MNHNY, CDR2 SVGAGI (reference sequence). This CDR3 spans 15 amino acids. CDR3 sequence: CASSYIRQTNQPQHF. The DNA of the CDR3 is TGTGCCAGCAGTTACATTAGACAGACCAATCAGCCCCAGCATTTT.

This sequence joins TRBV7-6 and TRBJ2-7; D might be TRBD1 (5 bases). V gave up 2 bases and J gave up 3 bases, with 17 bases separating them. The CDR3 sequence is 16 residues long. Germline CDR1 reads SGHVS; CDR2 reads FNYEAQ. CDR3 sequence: CASSLTGQLLDYEQYF. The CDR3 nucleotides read TGTGCCAGCAGCTTAACTGGACAACTGCTGGACTACGAGCAGTACTTC.

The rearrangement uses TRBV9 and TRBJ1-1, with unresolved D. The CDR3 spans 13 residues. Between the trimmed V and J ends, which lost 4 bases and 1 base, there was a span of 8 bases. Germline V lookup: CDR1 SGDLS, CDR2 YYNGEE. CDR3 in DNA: TGTGCCAGCAGCTCTCGACAGAACACTGAAGCTTTCTTT. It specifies CASSSRQNTEAFF.

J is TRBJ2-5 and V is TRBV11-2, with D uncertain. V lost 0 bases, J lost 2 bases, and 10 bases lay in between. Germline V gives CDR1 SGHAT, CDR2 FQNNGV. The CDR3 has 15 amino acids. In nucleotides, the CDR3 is TGTGCCAGCAGCTTAGAGGCGCGGCCTCAAGAGACCCAGTACTTC. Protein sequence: CASSLEARPQETQYF.

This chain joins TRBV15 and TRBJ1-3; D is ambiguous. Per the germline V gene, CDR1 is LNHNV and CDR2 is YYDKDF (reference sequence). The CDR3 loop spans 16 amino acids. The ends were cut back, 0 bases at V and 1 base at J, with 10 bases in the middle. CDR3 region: CATSREGWRSGNTIYF. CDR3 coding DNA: TGTGCCACCAGCAGAGAAGGATGGAGATCTGGAAACACCATATATTTT.

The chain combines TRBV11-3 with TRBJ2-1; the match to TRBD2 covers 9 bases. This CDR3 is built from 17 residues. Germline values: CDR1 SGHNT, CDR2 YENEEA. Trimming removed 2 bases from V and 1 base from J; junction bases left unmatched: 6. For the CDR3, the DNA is TGTGCCAGCAGCTTAACGGGCGGGGGGGCATCCTACAATGAGCAGTTCTTC. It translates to CASSLTGGGASYNEQFF.

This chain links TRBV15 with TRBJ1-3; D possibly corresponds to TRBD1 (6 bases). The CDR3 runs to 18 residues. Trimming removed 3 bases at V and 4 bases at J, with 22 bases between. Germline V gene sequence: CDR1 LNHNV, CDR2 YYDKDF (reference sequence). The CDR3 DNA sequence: TGTGCCACCAGCAGTCGCACAGGGTCTAGGGCTGTCGGAAACACCATATATTTT. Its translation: CATSSRTGSRAVGNTIYF. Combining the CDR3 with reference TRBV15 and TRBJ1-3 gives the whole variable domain DAMVIQNPRYQVTQFGKPVTLSCSQTLNHNVMYWYQQKSSQAPKLLFHYYDKDFNNEADTPDNFQSRRPNTSFCFLDIRSPGLGDTAMYLCATSSRTGSRAVGNTIYFGEGSWLTVV.

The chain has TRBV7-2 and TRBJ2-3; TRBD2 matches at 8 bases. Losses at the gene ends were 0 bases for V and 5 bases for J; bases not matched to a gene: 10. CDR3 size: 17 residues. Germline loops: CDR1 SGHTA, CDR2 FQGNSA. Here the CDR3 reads CASSLAGGGGLVDTQYF. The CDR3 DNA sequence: TGTGCCAGCAGCTTAGCAGGTGGCGGGGGGCTTGTAGATACGCAGTATTTT.

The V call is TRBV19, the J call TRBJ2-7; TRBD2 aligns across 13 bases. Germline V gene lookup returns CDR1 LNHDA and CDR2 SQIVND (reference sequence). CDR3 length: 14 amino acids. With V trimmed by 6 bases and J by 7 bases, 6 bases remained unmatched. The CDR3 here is CASRGTSGEREQYF. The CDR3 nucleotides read TGTGCCAGTAGGGGGACTAGCGGGGAGAGAGAGCAGTACTTC.

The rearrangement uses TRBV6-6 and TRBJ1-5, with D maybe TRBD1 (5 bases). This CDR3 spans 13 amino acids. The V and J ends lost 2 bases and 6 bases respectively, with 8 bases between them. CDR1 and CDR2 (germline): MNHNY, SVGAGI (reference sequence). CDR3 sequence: CASSYPGGQPQHF. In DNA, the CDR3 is TGTGCCAGCAGTTACCCCGGGGGTCAGCCCCAGCATTTT.

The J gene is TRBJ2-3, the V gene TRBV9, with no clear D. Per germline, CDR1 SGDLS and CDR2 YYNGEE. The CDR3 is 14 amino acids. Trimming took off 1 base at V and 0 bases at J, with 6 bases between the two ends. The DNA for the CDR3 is TGTGCCAGCAGCGTAATACATAGCACAGATACGCAGTATTTT. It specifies CASSVIHSTDTQYF.